A selection of T cell receptor beta chains follows, all from one sample in a study of CD8 T cells in Susac syndrome. TCRdb independently ran MiXCR on the immunoSEQ multiplex PCR reads; one entry per CDR3 protein. The sample lists some 120,000 distinct CDR3 sequences, about 90% occurring once. Sequencing was performed on CD4+ T cells from PBMCs. The receptors derive from a human donor in good health. CDR3s include the opening cysteine and the closing phenylalanine or tryptophan.

TRBJ1-5,TRBV6-5,CASSYSGGSNQPQHF
TRBJ1-1,TRBV7-2,CASRRTENTEAFF
TRBJ2-7,TRBV5-1,CASSLRDMVRGEQYF
TRBJ1-2,TRBV5-1,CASSWGRDSGFSDGYTF
TRBJ2-3,TRBV12-3/TRBV12-4,CASRQRTRPDTQYF
TRBJ2-7,TRBV14,CASSLQGLYEQYF
TRBJ2-3,TRBV5-1,CASSLAGGAGALTDTQYF
TRBJ2-1,TRBV29-1,CSVETPYSYNEQFF
TRBJ2-1,TRBV14,CASSQDVGLSNEQFF
TRBJ2-5,TRBV7-2,CASSPTSGTRGTQYF
TRBJ1-2,TRBV4-1,CASRPSEMRGSNYGYTF
TRBJ2-7,TRBV24-1,CATSDPRTSGISQEQYF
TRBJ1-2,TRBV20-1,CSDSNSYGYTF
TRBJ2-5,TRBV7-2,CASSLSRGGETQYF
TRBJ1-1,TRBV9,CASGTPDTRGRGDTEAFF
TRBJ1-2,TRBV7-9,CASSSRQAAGYGYTF
TRBJ1-4,TRBV30,CAWKQGAPGEKLFF
TRBJ1-2,TRBV4-3,CASSQDPGYGYTF
TRBJ1-2,TRBV20-1,CSARLYNMQVSNYGYTF
TRBJ1-1,TRBV30,CTWTQLWGSTEAFF
TRBJ2-1,TRBV12-3/TRBV12-4,CASSLLGGSEQFF
TRBJ1-5,TRBV20-1,CSALGSAGNQPQHF
TRBJ2-1,TRBV12-3/TRBV12-4,CASRGADRGPYNEQFF